The sequence of this T cell receptor (beta chain) was determined in a study of blood T cell repertoires in COVID-19. Study at large: Italy, Spain and the United States were the sources of the convalescent and acute COVID-19 samples. The analysed material was cDNA or gDNA that came from T cells, B-cell-depleted T cells, or PBMCs.

As originally analysed: Estimation of nucleated cell counts relied on the amplification of reference gene primers. Generated by immunoSEQ multiplex PCR, the TCRdb table keeps only in-frame clones and is missing some. D and trimming were read from the DNA, whereas the V and J calls and clone size are those reported in that table. This sample has roughly 360,000 clones, with approximately 87% found just once. The CDR3 covers 15 residues. V dropped 6 bases and J dropped 2; count of bases not matched to a gene: 6. CDR1 SGHDT and CDR2 YYEEEE come from the germline V gene. In terms of age and location, participants ranged from about 18 to 95 years and lived in approximately 24 US areas.

This sequence joins TRBV5-6 and TRBJ2-2; 8 bases are shared with TRBD1. Sample: PBMCs or T cells enriched from blood (not recorded which). The origin of this receptor is a woman aged 25 to 39 with acute COVID-19. CDR3 in DNA: TGTGCCAGCACCGAGACAGGGGTAAACACCGGGGAGCTGTTTTTT. The encoded protein is CASTETGVNTGELFF.